These 13 T cell receptor beta chains were sequenced from one sample in a study of tumor-infiltrating lymphocytes in localized non-small cell lung cancer. Clones were read by immunoSEQ multiplex PCR, and TCRdb kept only the in-frame ones, dropping some. The data show approximately 9,000 clones, 70% to 85% seen once. Sequencing was performed on uninvolved lung tissue not adjacent to the tumor. Every receptor here comes from a human donor with non-small cell lung cancer.

The chain carries TRBV10-2 and TRBJ2-1; 13 nucleotides agree with TRBD2. V was pared by 8 bases and J by 6 bases, with 13 bases of the junction left unmatched. This CDR3 comprises 17 residues. Germline CDR1 and CDR2: WSHSY and SAAADI. In nucleotides, the CDR3 is TGCGCCAGCGGTTCCGGGACTAGCGGGAATAGGCCCAATGAGCAGTTCTTC. Protein product: CASGSGTSGNRPNEQFF.

The chain has TRBV2 and TRBJ1-2; perhaps TRBD1 as D (5 bases). This CDR3 is 12 amino acids long. The V and J ends lost 3 bases and 3 bases respectively, with 5 bases between them. Looked up from germline, CDR1 is SNHLY and CDR2 is FYNNEI. CDR3 bases: TGTGCCAGCAGTGAGGGGGACTATGGCTACACCTTC. Amino acid sequence: CASSEGDYGYTF. Drawing the rest from reference TRBV2 and TRBJ1-2, the complete variable domain is EPEVTQTPSHQVTQMGQEVILRCVPISNHLYFYWYRQILGQKVEFLVSFYNNEISEKSEIFDDQFSVERPDGSNFTLKIRSTKLEDSAMYFCASSEGDYGYTFGSGTRLTVV.

This chain links TRBV29-1 with TRBJ2-3; possible D gene TRBD1, 5 bases. This CDR3 region has 15 residues. V was shortened by 1 base and J by 1 base, with 12 bases between the two germline ends. Germline V gives CDR1 SQVTM, CDR2 ANQGSEA. The CDR3 sequence: CSVEGTGQGTDTQYF. DNA of the CDR3: TGCAGCGTTGAAGGTACCGGACAAGGCACAGATACGCAGTATTTT.

This clone was observed a handful of times. The rearrangement joins TRBV29-1 to TRBJ2-7; 10 nucleotides line up with TRBD2. Per germline, CDR1 SQVTM and CDR2 ANQGSEA. J was trimmed by 6 bases and V by 6 bases; bases with no gene match: 8. This CDR3 contains 13 residues. The DNA of the CDR3 is TGCAGCGTCCATAGCGGGAGGTTCGCCGAGCAGTACTTC. Translation gives CSVHSGRFAEQYF.

This chain joins TRBV6-5 and TRBJ1-2; D remains ambiguous. The V end lost 5 bases, the J end lost 0 bases, and 10 bases lay between the germline ends. The CDR3 contains 14 residues. Germline CDR1 MNHEY, CDR2 SVGAGI. CDR3 sequence: CASSGWQSNYGYTF. The CDR3 bases are TGTGCCAGCAGTGGGTGGCAGTCTAACTATGGCTACACCTTC.

This clone was recorded a few times. The chain carries TRBV4-2 and TRBJ2-7, with D tentatively TRBD2 (7 bases). The V end was cut by 0 bases, the J end by 0 bases, with 12 bases between. In germline, CDR1 is LGHNA, CDR2 YNFKEQ. The CDR3 covers 16 residues. Here the CDR3 reads CASSQDLGGGSYEQYF. CDR3 sequence (DNA): TGTGCCAGCAGCCAAGATCTGGGAGGGGGCTCCTACGAGCAGTACTTC.

The V gene is TRBV28, the J gene TRBJ2-1; TRBD2 aligns across 7 bases. CDR1 is MDHEN and CDR2 is SYDVKM in the germline V gene. The junction had 8 bases not matched to a gene; V was cut back by 4 bases and J by 2 bases. The CDR3 is 16 residues long. In nucleotides, the CDR3 is TGTGCCAGCAGTTCAACAATAAGCGGGACCTACAATGAGCAGTTCTTC. It is translated as CASSSTISGTYNEQFF.

This clone was seen once. The V call is TRBV7-3, the J call TRBJ2-5; D may be TRBD1 (5 bases). The V gene's germline CDR1 is SGHTA and CDR2 FQGTGA. The CDR3 is 13 amino acids. Trimming removed 4 bases from V and 7 bases from J, with 13 bases in between. This CDR3 reads CASSSDRKGTQYF. The CDR3 region has the DNA TGTGCCAGCAGCTCCGACAGAAAGGGGACCCAGTACTTC.

The rearrangement joins TRBV15 to TRBJ1-1; D uncertain. V was trimmed by 3 bases and J by 2 bases, leaving 10 bases between them. The germline V gene encodes CDR1 LNHNV and CDR2 YYDKDF (reference sequence). The CDR3 extends over 14 amino acids. The CDR3 nucleotides read TGTGCCACCAGCAGGGATCCTTACAACACTGAAGCTTTCTTT. Protein sequence: CATSRDPYNTEAFF.

With respect to this clone: Sequence at one end of the junction differs from germline and may be a read error. The V gene is TRBV6-4, the J gene TRBJ2-3; 15 bases align to TRBD2. Looked up from germline, CDR1 is MRHNA and CDR2 is SNTAGT. The CDR3 length is 16 residues. This CDR3 is CASSVGLAGGTDAQYF. CDR3 DNA sequence: TGTGCCAGCAGTGTGGGACTAGCGGGAGGAACAGATGCGCAGTATTTT.

The rearrangement links TRBV29-1 to TRBJ2-3; D is undetermined. The CDR3 consists of 12 residues. The ends were cut back, 5 bases at V and 3 bases at J, with 9 bases in the middle. Germline V gene sequence: CDR1 SQVTM, CDR2 ANQGSEA. This chain's CDR3 is CSVLVTTDTQYF. CDR3 nucleotides: TGCAGCGTTTTGGTAACAACAGATACGCAGTATTTT.

V gene TRBV19 combines with J gene TRBJ2-7, with D unclear. The length of the CDR3 is 14 residues. Germline lookup yields CDR1 LNHDA and CDR2 SQIVND (reference sequence). V was pared by 6 bases and J by 3 bases, with 15 bases between. The CDR3 loop is CASRQNRINYEQYF. CDR3 coding DNA: TGTGCCAGTAGGCAGAATCGGATCAACTACGAGCAGTACTTC.

The chain has TRBV20-1 and TRBJ1-2; weak D call: TRBD1 (5 bases). CDR1 is DFQATT, CDR2 SNEGSKA, per germline (reference sequence). V was pared by 5 bases and J by 5 bases, with 9 bases between. CDR3 length: 11 residues. CDR3 sequence (DNA): TGCAGTGCTTTGTCAGGGTATGGCTACACCTTC. It specifies CSALSGYGYTF.